The clone carrying this T cell receptor (beta chain) was picked up a small number of times. MiXCR, run by TCRdb on the RACE reads, gives a single entry per CDR3 protein. The table lists about 380,000 distinct CDR3 sequences, 4.5% to 5.5% of them singletons. These data belong to a study of human T cells and chemical hapten exposure. Turning to the study itself: Minor pooled library volume differences mainly drove per-sample TCR yield variation.

Time point noted: pre-sensitization, week 0. The treatment here: therapeutic diphenylcyclopropenone sensitization with weekly scalp DPC. Sequencing used whole blood, obtained in connection with sensitization to the hapten diphenylcyclopropenone (DPC). The sequence was collected from a woman in her 50s with alopecia areata. Some clones in this sample may be carry-over from other donors' samples.

The CDR3 bases are TGTGCCAGCAGCCGAAGTCTGAACACTGAAGCTTTCTTT. Amino acids: CASSRSLNTEAFF. This sequence joins TRBV14 and TRBJ1-1; D call uncertain. The CDR3 consists of 13 residues. Germline CDR1 is SGHDN and CDR2 is FVKESK. The V end lost 4 bases, the J end lost 0 bases, and 6 bases lay between the germline ends.